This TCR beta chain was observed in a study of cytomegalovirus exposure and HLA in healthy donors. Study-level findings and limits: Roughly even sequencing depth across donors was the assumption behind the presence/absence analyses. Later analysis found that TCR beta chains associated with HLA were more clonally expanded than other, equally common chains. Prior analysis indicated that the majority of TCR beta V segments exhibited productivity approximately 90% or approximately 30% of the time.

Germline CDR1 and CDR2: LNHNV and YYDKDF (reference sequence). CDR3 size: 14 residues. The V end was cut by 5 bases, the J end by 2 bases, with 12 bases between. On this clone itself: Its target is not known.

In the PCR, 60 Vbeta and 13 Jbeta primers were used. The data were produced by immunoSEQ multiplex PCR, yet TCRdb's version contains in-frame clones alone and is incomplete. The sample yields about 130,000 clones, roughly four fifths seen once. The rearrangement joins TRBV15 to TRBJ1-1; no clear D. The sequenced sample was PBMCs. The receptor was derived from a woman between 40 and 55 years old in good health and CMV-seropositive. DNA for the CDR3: TGTGCCACCAGCTTCCCGCGGGCTAACACTGAAGCTTTCTTT. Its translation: CATSFPRANTEAFF.